The clone carrying this T cell receptor (beta chain) was seen ten or more times. The CDR3 contains 15 residues. V lost 0 bases to trimming and J lost 5 bases, with 9 bases between them. In germline, CDR1 is SGHRS, CDR2 YFSETQ. Time point indicated: blood at routine non-recurrence follow-up after resection. TCRs were sequenced from unsorted whole RNA of tumor, nontumor lung or PBMC. This specimen comes from a study of spatial heterogeneity in lung cancer. For the study at large: Consistent detection of more beta-chain than alpha-chain sequences was observed. There were, on average, more than 8.5 raw-read appearances for each unique TCR and UMI combination.

MiXCR was run by TCRdb on the 5' RACE reads, yielding one entry per CDR3 protein. The repertoire holds 15,000 to 20,000 distinct CDR3 sequences, with less than 9.5% as singletons. This TCR came from a male donor with early-stage non-small cell lung cancer. The sequencing used PBMCs, collected at follow-up. The gene calls are TRBV5-1 and TRBJ1-6; D not certain. The DNA of the CDR3 is TGCGCCAGCAGCTTGGACGGCAGAAATAATTCACCCCTCCACTTT. Protein sequence: CASSLDGRNNSPLHF. The full variable domain, completed using reference TRBV5-1 and TRBJ1-6, is KAGVTQTPRYLIKTRGQQVTLSCSPISGHRSVSWYQQTPGQGLQFLFEYFSETQRNKGNFPGRFSGRQFSNSRSEMNVSTLELGDSALYLCASSLDGRNNSPLHFGNGTRLTVT.